Shown below are 22 T cell receptor beta chains from a single sample sequenced in a study of cytomegalovirus exposure and HLA in healthy donors. Researchers ran the PCR with 60 Vbeta and 13 Jbeta primers. Method: immunoSEQ multiplex PCR; TCRdb's copy keeps in-frame clones and lacks some. The table has about 77,000 clones, around three quarters seen once. Sequenced: PBMCs. The receptors derive from a woman between 40 and 55 years old in good health and CMV-seronegative.

The rearrangement uses TRBV28 and TRBJ2-3; 7 nucleotides match TRBD2. Per germline, CDR1 MDHEN and CDR2 SYDVKM. This CDR3 comprises 15 residues. The V gene end was trimmed by 7 bases and the J gene end by 2 bases; junction bases not matched to a gene: 9. DNA for the CDR3: TGTGCCAGCACCTTTGGAGCGGGATACACAGATACGCAGTATTTT. It codes for CASTFGAGYTDTQYF.

This sequence joins TRBV4-3 and TRBJ2-1; no clear D. V shed 6 bases and J shed 0 bases, with 12 bases lying between them. The germline gives CDR1 LGHNA, CDR2 YSLEER. The length of the CDR3 is 15 residues. CDR3 nucleotide sequence: TGCGCCAGCAGAGAAACGGTGAACTCCTACAATGAGCAGTTCTTC. Translating it yields CASRETVNSYNEQFF.

The chain employs TRBV2 and TRBJ2-7; 8 positions agree with TRBD2. The trim removed 5 bases at V and 0 bases at J, leaving 9 bases unmatched. The CDR3 contains 16 residues. From germline, CDR1 is SNHLY and CDR2 FYNNEI. CDR3 region: CASSSRGLAGSYEQYF. The CDR3 DNA reads TGTGCCAGCAGTTCCCGAGGGCTAGCGGGCTCCTACGAGCAGTACTTC.

The chain combines TRBV28 with TRBJ2-1; 8 bases align to TRBD2. V lost 5 bases, J lost 6 bases, and 9 bases stayed unmatched. The CDR3 totals 15 residues. The germline gives CDR1 MDHEN, CDR2 SYDVKM. The DNA for the CDR3 is TGTGCCAGCAGTCCTCCGGGACTAGGTGGCAATGAGCAGTTCTTC. This codes for CASSPPGLGGNEQFF.

V and J are TRBV7-5 and TRBJ1-4; the DNA was not compared with TRBD1, the D call given in the table. TRBV7-5 is shown as a pseudogene. The CDR3 runs to 16 residues. The CDR3 DNA sequence: TGTGCCAGAAGCCCCCCCCCGGGACAGATTAATGAAAAACTGTTTTTT. It yields the protein CARSPPPGQINEKLFF.

The chain uses TRBV30 and TRBJ1-5; D gene uncertain. Germline-derived CDR1 and CDR2 are GTSNPN and SVGIG (reference sequence). CDR3 length equals 15 residues. Trimming shortened V by 0 bases and J by 0 bases, and 9 bases separated the two germline ends. CDR3 nucleotide sequence: TGTGCCTGGAGTGTACGGCGGGATAGCAATCAGCCCCAGCATTTT. Protein sequence: CAWSVRRDSNQPQHF.

This chain's CDR3 is CSVFSSGSYNEQFF. The CDR3 DNA follows: TGCAGCGTTTTTAGTAGCGGGAGTTACAATGAGCAGTTCTTC. This sequence joins TRBV29-1 and TRBJ2-1; 9 bases fit TRBD2. V lost 5 bases and J lost 4; bases outside the gene matches: 6. The CDR3 loop spans 14 amino acids. Per the germline V gene, CDR1 is SQVTM and CDR2 is ANQGSEA.

The chain recombines TRBV30 with TRBJ2-7, with TRBD2 as a possible D gene (7 bases). Trimming pared 5 bases from V and 0 bases from J, leaving 14 bases between. The CDR3 is made up of 14 amino acids. Germline V lookup: CDR1 GTSNPN, CDR2 SVGIG (reference sequence). The CDR3 spells CAWGTGGYSYEQYF. DNA for the CDR3: TGTGCCTGGGGAACGGGGGGCTACTCCTACGAGCAGTACTTC. The complete variable domain, with remaining parts taken from reference TRBV30 and TRBJ2-7, reads SQTIHQWPATLVQPVGSPLSLECTVEGTSNPNLYWYRQAAGRGLQLLFYSVGIGQISSEVPQNLSASRPQDRQFILSSKKLLLSDSGFYLCAWGTGGYSYEQYFGPGTRLTVT.

Only a few counts were recorded for this clone. The chain is built from TRBV27 and TRBJ1-2; no clear D gene. V was cut by 5 bases and J by 7 bases, with 23 bases left in between. Germline loops: CDR1 MNHEY, CDR2 SMNVEV (reference sequence). This CDR3 has 16 residues. The CDR3 sequence: CASSPFRYEALGGYTF. The CDR3 DNA sequence: TGTGCCAGCAGTCCCTTTCGGTACGAGGCCCTAGGTGGCTACACCTTC.

In its sample, this clone was seen a few times. The V and J genes are TRBV5-8 and TRBJ2-3, with D hard to call. This CDR3 comprises 14 residues. The germline V and J ends were trimmed by 1 base and 3 bases, with 9 bases remaining between them. In germline, CDR1 is SGHTS, CDR2 YDEGEE. CDR3 nucleotides: TGTGCCAGCAGCTTGTCGCGGAATACAGATACGCAGTATTTT. It is translated as CASSLSRNTDTQYF.

The chain combines TRBV5-3 with TRBJ2-7; the D is unclear. TRBV5-3 is given ORF status, its function remaining uncertain. The CDR3 has 17 residues. Trimming took off 4 bases at V and 0 bases at J, with 20 bases between the two ends. For the CDR3, the DNA is TGTGCCAGAAGCCTCCCCGAGACCCCGAACAGCTCCTACGAGCAGTACTTC. Protein: CARSLPETPNSSYEQYF.

The chain couples TRBV21-1 to TRBJ1-1; the DNA was not used to check the table's D call, TRBD1. TRBV21-1 is designated a pseudogene. The CDR3 has 14 amino acids. The CDR3 protein is CASSKWGMNTEAFF. CDR3 DNA sequence: TGTGCCAGCAGCAAATGGGGCATGAACACTGAAGCTTTCTTT.

The chain joins TRBV14 to TRBJ2-1, with 15 bases fitting TRBD2. The length of the CDR3 is 18 residues. The V gene end was trimmed by 4 bases and the J gene end by 0 bases; junction bases not matched to a gene: 4. Per the germline V gene, CDR1 is SGHDN and CDR2 is FVKESK. The CDR3 region is CASSPGTSGRRSYNEQFF. The CDR3, as DNA: TGTGCCAGCAGCCCCGGGACTAGCGGGAGGCGCTCCTACAATGAGCAGTTCTTC.

J is TRBJ1-1 and V is TRBV4-1; TRBD1 agrees at 7 bases. This CDR3 has 19 amino acids. CDR1 is MGHRA and CDR2 is YSYEKL in the germline V gene. The ends lost 0 bases at V and 0 bases at J; junction bases unmatched: 13. The CDR3 coding sequence is TGCGCCAGCAGCCAAGATATCGGGCAGGGGGGAATTTTGAACACTGAAGCTTTCTTT. Translated: CASSQDIGQGGILNTEAFF.

The chain has TRBV5-6 and TRBJ2-5; D gene unclear. CDR3 length: 11 residues. Trimming removed 1 base at V and 5 bases at J, with 3 bases between. Germline V lookup: CDR1 SGHDT, CDR2 YYEEEE. Written as DNA, the CDR3 is TGTGCCAGCAGCTTGTCGGAGACCCAGTACTTC. Translating it yields CASSLSETQYF.

The chain combines TRBV25-1 with TRBJ2-2; 9 bases fit TRBD2. Germline CDR1 and CDR2: MGHDK and SYGVNS. The trim removed 2 bases at V and 6 bases at J, leaving 4 bases unmatched. The CDR3 consists of 15 residues. CDR3 bases: TGTGCCAGCAGTGAAATGGCGGGAGGGGCCGGGGAGCTGTTTTTT. Encoded protein: CASSEMAGGAGELFF.

This clone appeared a single time. This rearrangement joins TRBV4-2 to TRBJ1-2; 10 nucleotides align to TRBD1. The CDR3 spans 15 residues. The germline gives CDR1 LGHNA, CDR2 YNFKEQ. The V segment lost 0 bases and the J segment 7 bases; nucleotides outside the gene matches: 5. The CDR3 loop is CASSQEDRGLGGYTF. The CDR3, as DNA: TGTGCCAGCAGCCAAGAAGACAGGGGGCTCGGTGGCTACACCTTC.

This chain joins TRBV10-3 and TRBJ2-7; 7 positions match TRBD1. With 0 bases clipped from V and 3 bases from J, the junction kept 11 bases outside the gene matches. CDR3 length: 17 amino acids. Germline V gene data show CDR1 as ENHRY and CDR2 as SYGVKD. CDR3 amino acids: CAISESISKGANYEQYF. In DNA, the CDR3 is TGTGCCATCAGTGAGTCGATCTCCAAGGGGGCGAACTACGAGCAGTACTTC.

J is TRBJ2-7 and V is TRBV5-1; 8 bases line up with TRBD1. The CDR3 loop spans 15 amino acids. J gave up 3 bases and V 1 base, and 6 bases lay outside the gene matches. Germline assignment: CDR1 SGHRS and CDR2 YFSETQ. Written as DNA, the CDR3 is TGCGCCAGCAGCTTGACAGGGGGGAGCCTCTACGAGCAGTACTTC. The encoded protein is CASSLTGGSLYEQYF.

The chain carries TRBV19 and TRBJ2-2, with 9 bases matching TRBD1. The V gene end was trimmed by 6 bases and the J gene end by 8 bases; junction bases not matched to a gene: 7. This CDR3 contains 14 residues. CDR1 and CDR2 (germline): LNHDA, SQIVND (reference sequence). The CDR3 sequence: CASRPGQGAGELFF. CDR3 coding DNA: TGTGCCAGTAGACCGGGACAGGGCGCTGGGGAGCTGTTTTTT.

The J gene is TRBJ1-1, the V gene TRBV5-1; D is unresolved. CDR3 length: 13 amino acids. CDR1 is SGHRS and CDR2 is YFSETQ in the germline V gene. V dropped 3 bases and J dropped 1 base, with 7 bases sitting between them. This CDR3 is CASSSLGNTEAFF. The CDR3, as DNA: TGCGCCAGCAGCTCACTCGGGAACACTGAAGCTTTCTTT.

There are a few counts of this clone. V usage is TRBV2 and J usage is TRBJ2-7, with D hard to call. Germline V CDR1 and CDR2: SNHLY, FYNNEI. The V and J ends lost 3 bases and 0 bases respectively, with 6 bases between them. The CDR3 loop spans 13 amino acids. The CDR3 bases are TGTGCCAGCAGTGATGCGGTCTCCTACGAGCAGTACTTC. Its translation is CASSDAVSYEQYF.